This T cell receptor (beta chain) was identified during a study of blood T cells in healthy people across ages. A J-beta primer mix and a sample-barcoded 5' primer were used in a second PCR of roughly 6 to 12 cycles. TCRdb recomputed calls from the 5' RACE reads with MiXCR, one row per CDR3 protein. The sample lists around 800,000 distinct CDR3 sequences, about 46% seen once, with 18% in the top ten. This clonotype was counted between two and nine times. The sample was blood. The TCR originated in a man older than 75 in good health.

The CDR3 region has the DNA TGTGCCAGCAGTTTATTTTTGAGAGGGATACTTTCCGAACTAGCCAAAAACATTCAGTACTTC. This encodes CASSLFLRGILSELAKNIQYF. This rearrangement joins TRBV12-3 or TRBV12-4 to TRBJ2-4; D is perhaps TRBD2 (5 bases). V was pared by 2 bases and J by 0 bases, with 26 bases between. The CDR3 is 21 residues long.